The sequence of this TCR beta chain was determined in a study of OX40 agonist ivuxolimab in advanced cancers. Context from the whole study: Ivuxolimab was an agonistic, fully human IgG2 monoclonal antibody directed against OX40 (CD134), a costimulatory receptor. Intravenous ivuxolimab was administered to patients every 2 weeks at six dose levels: 0.01, 0.1, 0.3, 1.5, 3 and 10 mg/kg. Of the roughly 52 dose-escalation patients, hepatocellular carcinoma was present in about 19, melanoma in approximately 15, renal cell carcinoma in 9 and head and neck cancer in 9. The dose-escalation cohort was about 83% male with a mean age of about 65 years, ranging from roughly 23 to 90. Patients were allowed to have had prior anti-PD-1, anti-PD-L1 or anti-CTLA-4 therapy, and approximately 37% of the dose-escalation patients had been treated with checkpoint inhibitors. Partial responses occurred in three dose-escalation patients, of whom one had hepatocellular carcinoma and two had cutaneous melanoma. Peripheral TCRbeta sequencing aimed to test whether ivuxolimab altered TCR sequence diversity and caused clonal T-cell expansion. The paper covers the monotherapy dose-escalation part of the phase I ivuxolimab trial, which included N ≈ 57 patients. Overall study results and their limits: On average, CD8+ T cells showed more expanded clones than CD4+ T cells after ivuxolimab. At doses of 0.1 to 3.0 mg/kg, clonal expansion of both CD4+ and CD8+ blood T cells was observed from baseline to week 6. The antigen specificity of the clonally expanded peripheral T cells was not determined. In the 0.1-3.0 mg/kg groups, partial responders had among the lowest normalized peripheral clonal expansion, particularly in CD8+ T cells. Low levels of normalized T-cell clonal expansion were also shown by some nonresponding patients.

Concerning this clone itself: No cognate antigen has been identified for it. It has no much larger one-base neighbor in the sample; base qualities were not kept.

For sequencing of the TCRbeta CDR3 region, genomic DNA was extracted from the sorted cells. The immunoSEQ Assay was used to sequence the TCRbeta CDR3 regions. The table was pulled from immuneACCESS by TCRdb, which kept in-frame rearrangements only. Such tables lose some clones; where checked, under half of the loss comes from unresolved V genes, and the rest has no known cause. The sample table records approximately 76,000 clones; approximately 85% of these occur just once. The ten largest clonotypes hold roughly 5.5% of the sample. Patients with autoimmune disease history or receiving systemic immunosuppression were excluded from the trial. Peripheral blood for TCR sequencing was collected from all dose cohorts at baseline, on cycle 4 day 1, and on cycle 7 day 1. Samples were obtained from an open-label, multicenter, first-in-human phase I dose-escalation trial of ivuxolimab. Adults with locally advanced or metastatic head and neck squamous cell, hepatocellular, melanoma or renal cell carcinoma were enrolled in the trial. Before TCR sequencing, CD4+ T cells and CD8+ T cells were sorted from peripheral blood as separate populations.

The junction shows trimming of 6 bases on V and 4 bases on J, plus 15 bases between the germline ends. CDR1 LGHNA and CDR2 YSLEER are derived from the germline V gene. The CDR3 numbers 15 residues from cysteine through phenylalanine. Left in the record is the CDR3 DNA by itself, 45 bases read in frame from the first base. The sample here was CD4+ or CD8+ T cells sorted from blood, taken in a trial of the OX40 agonist ivuxolimab. The V gene is TRBV4-3 and the J gene is TRBJ2-2; TRBD1 is a possible D gene, resting on 6 matching bases. This receptor was identified in an adult with an advanced solid tumor such as melanoma, head and neck, liver or kidney cancer. The CDR3 protein sequence reads: CASRRQAQGTGELFF. The DNA is TGCGCCAGCAGACGACAGGCGCAAGGCACCGGGGAGCTGTTTTTT.